The T cell receptor beta chain described here comes from a study of T cell responses to AZD1222 COVID-19 vaccine. Only in-frame clones appear in the TCRdb table, and some are missing; sequencing was by immunoSEQ multiplex PCR. The table shows 90,000 to 130,000 clones, with about 90% occurring only once. The ends were cut back, 2 bases at V and 7 bases at J, with 12 bases in the middle. Germline CDR1 is SGHVS and CDR2 is FQNEAQ. This CDR3 spans 14 amino acids. Study-wide points: An increase in Spike-specific TCR breadth and depth was observed after two AZD1222 doses. With dominance at 160-218 and 743-854, vaccine-associated CD4 TCRs spanned spike. Clonal diversity was possibly underestimated, and white British individuals and females predominated among donors.

Concerning this clone: The antigen remains unidentified.

The J gene is TRBJ2-1, the V gene TRBV7-8, with TRBD1 as a possible D gene (5 bases). This material consisted of peripheral blood, taken on day 0 of AZD1222 vaccination. This clonotype was obtained from an adult in good health. CDR3 in amino acids: CASSLTGSVNEQFF. The DNA for the CDR3 is TGTGCCAGCAGCTTAACAGGCTCAGTAAATGAGCAGTTCTTC.